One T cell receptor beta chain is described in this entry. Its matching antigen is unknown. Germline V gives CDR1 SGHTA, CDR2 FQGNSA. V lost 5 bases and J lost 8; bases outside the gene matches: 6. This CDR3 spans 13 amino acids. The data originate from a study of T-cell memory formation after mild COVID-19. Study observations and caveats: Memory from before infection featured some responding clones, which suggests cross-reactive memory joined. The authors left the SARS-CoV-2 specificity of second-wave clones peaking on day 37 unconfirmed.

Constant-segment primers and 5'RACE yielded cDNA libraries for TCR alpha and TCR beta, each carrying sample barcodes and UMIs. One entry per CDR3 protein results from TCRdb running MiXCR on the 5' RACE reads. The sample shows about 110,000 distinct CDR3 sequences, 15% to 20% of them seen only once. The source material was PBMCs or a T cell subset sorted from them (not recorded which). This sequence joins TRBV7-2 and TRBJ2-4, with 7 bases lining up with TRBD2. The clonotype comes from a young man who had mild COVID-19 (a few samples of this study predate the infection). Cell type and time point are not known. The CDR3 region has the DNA TGTGCCAGCAGCCGGGGGGTATGGGACATTCAGTACTTC. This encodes CASSRGVWDIQYF.